Below are 18 T cell receptor beta chains sequenced from a single sample in a study of molecular identifiers for immune sequencing clone quantification. Using its own MiXCR run on the PCR reads, TCRdb lists one record per CDR3 protein. The sample has 550,000 to 750,000 distinct CDR3 sequences; less than 20% are singletons. Sequences were obtained from naive CD8+ T cells from blood, with Jurkat cell RNA spiked in. Noted subset: FACS-sorted CD8+CD4-CCR7+CD45RA+ naive T cells. The receptors here all came from a human donor in good health. Some libraries in this study had Jurkat cell RNA spiked in.

The chain joins TRBV19 to TRBJ2-6; TRBD2 matches 9 bases. Trimming at V came to 4 bases and at J to 2 bases, leaving 9 bases not matched to a gene. CDR3 length: 18 amino acids. Per germline, CDR1 LNHDA and CDR2 SQIVND (reference sequence). The CDR3 region has the DNA TGTGCCAGTAGTACCCCGCGGGAGGGAAAGGCTGGGGCCAACGTCCTGACTTTC. This gives the protein CASSTPREGKAGANVLTF. Full variable domain (rest looked up from reference TRBV19 and TRBJ2-6): DGGITQSPKYLFRKEGQNVTLSCEQNLNHDAMYWYRQDPGQGLRLIYYSQIVNDFQKGDIAEGYSVSREKKESFPLTVTSAQKNPTAFYLCASSTPREGKAGANVLTFGAGSRLTVL.

This clonotype was seen at least ten times. The rearrangement links TRBV20-1 to TRBJ2-7, with 7 bases identical to TRBD2. Germline V gives CDR1 DFQATT, CDR2 SNEGSKA (reference sequence). Trimming at V came to 2 bases and at J to 2 bases, leaving 12 bases not matched to a gene. The CDR3 is 16 amino acids. The CDR3 nucleotides are TGCAGTGCTAGAAACATAGGGAGGGAATCCCCCTACGAGCAGTACTTC. Its translation is CSARNIGRESPYEQYF.

This clonotype was recorded at least ten times. J is TRBJ1-1 and V is TRBV7-6, with D uncertain. Trimming stripped 5 bases from V and 2 bases from J, with 9 bases between. Germline V lookup: CDR1 SGHVS, CDR2 FNYEAQ. The CDR3 is 13 amino acids. The CDR3 spells CASSRRLNTEAFF. DNA of the CDR3: TGTGCCAGCAGCCGACGGCTCAACACTGAAGCTTTCTTT.

Only one count was recorded for this clonotype. The rearrangement uses TRBV11-2 and TRBJ1-4; unclear D gene. The germline CDR1 and CDR2 sequences are SGHAT and FQNNGV. V was shortened by 1 base and J by 6 bases, with 12 bases between the two germline ends. The CDR3 totals 15 residues. CDR3 amino acids: CASSLGAAADEKLFF. In nucleotides, the CDR3 is TGTGCCAGCAGCTTAGGGGCTGCTGCCGATGAAAAACTGTTTTTT.

This clonotype has a count of ten or more. V gene TRBV28 combines with J gene TRBJ2-5; D is uncertain. The germline CDR1 and CDR2 sequences are MDHEN and SYDVKM. V was cut by 6 bases and J by 0 bases, with 11 bases left in between. This CDR3 comprises 14 residues. CDR3 coding DNA: TGTGCCAGCAGCCAAACGTGGGACCAAGAGACCCAGTACTTC. It specifies CASSQTWDQETQYF.

This clonotype was seen at least ten times. The chain carries TRBV5-6 and TRBJ2-3, with 7 bases identical to TRBD1. The CDR3 spans 16 residues. Germline V gene sequence: CDR1 SGHDT, CDR2 YYEEEE. V was pared by 2 bases and J by 0 bases, with 6 bases of the junction left unmatched. CDR3 sequence (DNA): TGTGCCAGCAGCTTCCCCACAGGGGTCAGCACAGATACGCAGTATTTT. Amino acid sequence: CASSFPTGVSTDTQYF. The variable domain in full, with the rest retrieved from reference TRBV5-6 and TRBJ2-3, is DAGVTQSPTHLIKTRGQQVTLRCSPKSGHDTVSWYQQALGQGPQFIFQYYEEEERQRGNFPDRFSGHQFPNYSSELNVNALLLGDSALYLCASSFPTGVSTDTQYFGPGTRLTVL.

This clonotype was observed once. Given a much more abundant clone one base away, this may be a read error. The CDR3 is CASTELAGWGTMNTEAFF. The CDR3 region has the DNA TGTGCCAGTACCGAGTTGGCAGGGTGGGGAACAATGAACACTGAAGCTTTCTTT. The chain has TRBV19 and TRBJ1-1; possibly TRBD1 for D (5 bases). There are 18 residues in the CDR3. Trimming removed 7 bases from V and 0 bases from J, with 24 bases in between. Germline values: CDR1 LNHDA, CDR2 SQIVND (reference sequence).

This clonotype was observed a few times. The chain employs TRBV27 and TRBJ1-1; no definite D call. The CDR3 loop spans 13 amino acids. Germline assignment: CDR1 MNHEY and CDR2 SMNVEV (reference sequence). The ends were cut back, 6 bases at V and 2 bases at J, with 10 bases in the middle. The CDR3 region has the DNA TGTGCCAGCAGATTCGGGATCAACACTGAAGCTTTCTTT. This codes for CASRFGINTEAFF.

This clonotype was recorded a few times. The rearrangement joins TRBV18 to TRBJ2-1, with D perhaps TRBD1 (7 bases). CDR1 KGHSH and CDR2 LQKENI come from the germline V gene. The CDR3 has 20 amino acids. The V and J ends lost 8 bases and 0 bases respectively, with 29 bases between them. CDR3 DNA sequence: TGTGCCAGCCCCCGGGTCGGAGGGGGCCAGACTAGGAGCTCCTACAATGAGCAGTTCTTC. It translates to CASPRVGGGQTRSSYNEQFF. The full variable domain, rest sourced from reference TRBV18 and TRBJ2-1, is NAGVMQNPRHLVRRRGQEARLRCSPMKGHSHVYWYRQLPEEGLKFMVYLQKENIIDESGMPKERFSAEFPKEGPSILRIQQVVRGDSAAYFCASPRVGGGQTRSSYNEQFFGPGTRLTVL.

This clonotype was picked up many times. The V and J genes are TRBV27 and TRBJ2-7; 7 positions agree with TRBD2. CDR1 is MNHEY and CDR2 is SMNVEV in the germline V gene (reference sequence). V was clipped by 2 bases and J by 3 bases; unmatched bases: 4. The CDR3 length is 14 residues. The CDR3 DNA reads TGTGCCAGCAGTTTAGCGGGAGAGTACTACGAGCAGTACTTC. Protein product: CASSLAGEYYEQYF.

The chain has TRBV6-2 or TRBV6-3 and TRBJ2-7; D is perhaps TRBD1 (6 bases). Germline lookup yields CDR1 MNHEY and CDR2 SVGEGT. The CDR3 runs to 14 residues. Trimming stripped 5 bases from V and 2 bases from J, with 13 bases between. The CDR3 region has the DNA TGTGCCAGCAGTGACCTACAGGGAGCCTACGAGCAGTACTTC. Protein sequence: CASSDLQGAYEQYF.

This clonotype was counted only a few times. The chain couples TRBV27 to TRBJ2-7; 7 nucleotides align to TRBD2. Trimming cost V 2 bases and J 3 bases; bases outside gene matches: 7. Germline CDR1 reads MNHEY; CDR2 reads SMNVEV (reference sequence). This CDR3 comprises 15 residues. CDR3 region: CASSLGRDYVYEQYF. The DNA of the CDR3 is TGTGCCAGCAGTTTAGGGCGGGACTACGTCTACGAGCAGTACTTC.

This clonotype was found many times. The chain has TRBV12-3 or TRBV12-4 and TRBJ2-3; D unclear. The ends were cut back, 6 bases at V and 4 bases at J, with 11 bases in the middle. CDR3 size: 13 residues. The CDR3, as DNA: TGTGCCAGCAGCGCAACAGACTCAGATACGCAGTATTTT. This translates into CASSATDSDTQYF.

This clonotype showed up many times. The rearrangement uses TRBV29-1 and TRBJ1-5; D gene unclear. The V gene's germline CDR1 is SQVTM and CDR2 ANQGSEA. The CDR3 spans 14 residues. V shed 1 base and J shed 2 bases, with 9 bases lying between them. Written as DNA, the CDR3 is TGCAGCGTTGAAGTCGGGAGCGGCAATCAGCCCCAGCATTTT. Protein: CSVEVGSGNQPQHF.

This clonotype was picked up many times. This chain connects TRBV29-1 to TRBJ1-1; perhaps TRBD1 as D (5 bases). Germline CDR1 reads SQVTM; CDR2 reads ANQGSEA. V lost 1 base and J 1 base, leaving 10 bases between the germline ends. CDR3 size: 14 residues. This CDR3 is CSVEGGRENTEAFF. As DNA, the CDR3 is TGCAGCGTTGAAGGGGGCAGGGAGAACACTGAAGCTTTCTTT.

This clonotype was observed at least ten times. CDR3 coding DNA: TGTGCTAGTGGTTTGGTAGAGACAGGGGGCCCTAATGAGCAGTTCTTC. Translation gives CASGLVETGGPNEQFF. The genes are TRBV12-5 and TRBJ2-1, with 10 nucleotides matching TRBD1. V lost 0 bases to trimming and J lost 7 bases; unmatched junction nucleotides: 6. The CDR3 sequence is 16 residues long. Per germline, CDR1 LGHNT and CDR2 FRNRAP.

This clonotype has at least ten counts. The chain joins TRBV5-1 to TRBJ1-1, with 7 positions matching TRBD1. Unmatched junction bases numbered 6, after V lost 5 bases and J lost 2 bases. The CDR3 has 14 amino acids. The germline gives CDR1 SGHRS, CDR2 YFSETQ. The CDR3 spells CASSWTGQNTEAFF. The CDR3 DNA reads as TGCGCCAGCAGTTGGACAGGACAAAACACTGAAGCTTTCTTT.

Points on this clonotype: Compared with germline, one end of the junction differs, possibly owing to a read error. The chain carries TRBV7-9 and TRBJ2-7; D remains ambiguous. CDR3 length: 14 residues. The germline CDR1 and CDR2 sequences are SEHNR and FQNEAQ (reference sequence). The CDR3 reads CASSPSGYSYEQHF. The CDR3 bases are TGTGCCAGCAGCCCTAGTGGGTATTCCTACGAGCAGCACTTC.